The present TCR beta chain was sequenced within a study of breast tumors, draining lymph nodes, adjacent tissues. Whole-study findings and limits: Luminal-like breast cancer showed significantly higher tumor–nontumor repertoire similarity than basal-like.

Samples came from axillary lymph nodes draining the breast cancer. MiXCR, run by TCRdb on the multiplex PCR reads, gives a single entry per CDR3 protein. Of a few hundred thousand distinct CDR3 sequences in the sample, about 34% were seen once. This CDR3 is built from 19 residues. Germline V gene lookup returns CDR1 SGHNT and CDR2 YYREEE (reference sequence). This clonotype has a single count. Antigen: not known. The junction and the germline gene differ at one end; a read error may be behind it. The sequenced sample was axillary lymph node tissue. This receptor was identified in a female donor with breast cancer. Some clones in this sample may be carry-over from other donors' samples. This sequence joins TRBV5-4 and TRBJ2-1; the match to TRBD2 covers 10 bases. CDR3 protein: CASSFPQKTGTSDRNGQFF. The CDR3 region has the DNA TGTGCCAGCAGCTTCCCCCAAAAAACCGGGACTAGCGATCGCAATGGGCAGTTCTTC.